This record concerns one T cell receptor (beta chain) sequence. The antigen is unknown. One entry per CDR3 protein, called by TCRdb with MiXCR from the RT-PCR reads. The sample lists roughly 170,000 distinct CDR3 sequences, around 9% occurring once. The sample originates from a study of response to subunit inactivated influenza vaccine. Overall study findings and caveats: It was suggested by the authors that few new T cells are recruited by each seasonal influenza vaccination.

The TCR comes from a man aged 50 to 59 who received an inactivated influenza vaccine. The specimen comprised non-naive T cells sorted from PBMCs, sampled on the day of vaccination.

The CDR3 loop reads CASSYSMDRPIGAFF. The DNA of the CDR3 is TGTGCCAGCAGTTACTCGATGGACAGGCCGATAGGGGCTTTCTTT. This chain connects TRBV6-5 to TRBJ1-1; 7 bases match TRBD1. The junction had 12 bases not matched to a gene; V was cut back by 0 bases and J by 11 bases. The CDR3 has 15 amino acids. Germline lookup yields CDR1 MNHEY and CDR2 SVGAGI.